This TCR beta chain was obtained from a study of T cell responses to AZD1222 COVID-19 vaccine. TCRdb's copy holds only in-frame clones and misses some; the assay was immunoSEQ multiplex PCR. Seen here are nearly 200,000 clones, approximately 93% observed once, and the top ten hold 1%. The CDR3 covers 11 residues. Per germline, CDR1 MDHEN and CDR2 SYDVKM. This receptor was obtained from an adult who received the AZD1222 COVID-19 vaccine. The chain links TRBV28 to TRBJ2-5, with TRBD1 as a possible D gene (6 bases). The sample consisted of peripheral blood, taken 28 days after the second AZD1222 dose. The CDR3 sequence is CAAGARQTQYF. In DNA form, the CDR3 reads TGTGCGGCAGGGGCCCGCCAGACCCAGTACTTC.